The present T cell receptor beta chain was sequenced within a study of blood T cell repertoires in COVID-19. Trimming removed 6 bases from V and 5 bases from J, with 16 bases in between. CDR1 MNHEY and CDR2 SMNVEV come from the germline V gene (reference sequence). CDR3 length equals 15 residues. Authors' analysis steps: Researchers report that nucleated cell counts were estimated from reference gene primer amplification. The table came from immunoSEQ multiplex PCR; TCRdb's copy has only in-frame clones and leaves some out. V, J and clone size are those of that table, while D and trimming were read from the DNA. There are around 260,000 clones in the sample; roughly 80% occur only once, and over 8.5% lies in the top ten.

The TCR sequence derives from a woman in her forties or fifties who had recovered from COVID-19. Sequenced material: peripheral blood. The V gene is TRBV27, the J gene TRBJ1-4; D is uncertain. CDR3 sequence: CASSLMGTKNEKLFF. CDR3 bases: TGTGCCAGCAGCTTGATGGGCACCAAAAATGAAAAACTGTTTTTT.